This T cell receptor (beta chain) was captured in a study of shared clonotypes between healthy human individuals. The study, taken as a whole, reports: Non-shared clonotypes showed lower generation probabilities than clonotypes common to all four donors.

Donors had no recently reported acute infections or vaccinations and were HIV-negative. In the CD4+ fraction, cells were divided into CD45RA+ naive and CD45RA-negative memory subsets. The germline V gene encodes CDR1 SGHNT and CDR2 YENEEA. This CDR3 is 12 amino acids long. The trim removed 6 bases at V and 5 bases at J, leaving 3 bases unmatched. On this clone: As yet, its antigen is unknown.

In the source study's methods: Filtering differed for immunoSEQ, which gave only junction sequences without quality scores. The repertoire was sequenced with immunoSEQ multiplex PCR; TCRdb's copy has only in-frame clones and lacks some. Clonal size and the V and J genes are those of that table, whereas D and trimming came from the DNA. The table includes over a million clones, 95% to 97% detected once. This chain uses TRBV11-3 with TRBJ2-5; 7 bases fit TRBD1. This TCR derives from a man aged 25-45 years in good health. Sequences were obtained from naive CD4+ T cells sorted from blood. The subset denotes: CD45RA+ positively selected. For the CDR3, the DNA is TGTGCCAGCAGTAGGGGGCAGGAGACCCAGTACTTC. The encoded protein is CASSRGQETQYF.